The 14 T cell receptor beta chains below all came from one sample that was sequenced in a study of blood T cell repertoires in COVID-19. TCRdb's copy holds only in-frame clones and misses some; the assay was immunoSEQ multiplex PCR. The table shows hundreds of thousands of clones, with roughly 88% occurring only once. The sequenced sample was PBMCs or T cells enriched from blood (not recorded which). These receptor sequences come from a woman aged 25-40 years who had recovered from COVID-19.

The chain recombines TRBV9 with TRBJ1-2, with D unclear. This CDR3 has 14 residues. CDR1 is SGDLS and CDR2 is YYNGEE in the germline V gene. Trimming took 4 bases from V and 0 from J, leaving 10 bases between them. This chain's CDR3 is CASSPSVANYGYTF. The CDR3 DNA follows: TGTGCCAGCAGCCCTAGCGTAGCTAACTATGGCTACACCTTC.

CDR3 loop: CASSLRGYEAFF. The CDR3 DNA sequence: TGTGCCAGCAGTTTAAGGGGTTATGAAGCTTTCTTT. The chain combines TRBV12-3 or TRBV12-4 with TRBJ1-1; D perhaps matches TRBD1 (5 bases). The length of the CDR3 is 12 residues. The V end lost 2 bases, the J end lost 7 bases, and 8 bases lay between the germline ends.

V is TRBV9 and J is TRBJ1-2; 7 nucleotides agree with TRBD1. V lost 0 bases to trimming and J lost 1 base; unmatched junction nucleotides: 3. CDR3 size: 15 residues. Germline values: CDR1 SGDLS, CDR2 YYNGEE. CDR3 DNA sequence: TGTGCCAGCAGCGTAGGGGACAGTATTAACTATGGCTACACCTTC. Translation: CASSVGDSINYGYTF.

This chain links TRBV27 with TRBJ2-2, with D perhaps TRBD1 (6 bases). V gave up 7 bases and J gave up 6 bases, with 18 bases separating them. This CDR3 has 15 residues. Germline CDR1 reads MNHEY; CDR2 reads SMNVEV (reference sequence). CDR3 loop: CASTLGGGTPGELFF. The CDR3 nucleotides are TGTGCCAGCACCTTAGGGGGTGGAACCCCCGGGGAGCTGTTTTTT.

The chain employs TRBV9 and TRBJ2-7; D perhaps matches TRBD1 (6 bases). V lost 4 bases and J lost 0, with 26 bases in between. In germline, CDR1 is SGDLS, CDR2 YYNGEE. The CDR3 spans 19 residues. Written as DNA, the CDR3 is TGTGCCAGCAGCCCGCGTAGTGCCCCCTTGGCAGGGGCCTCCTACGAGCAGTACTTC. It specifies CASSPRSAPLAGASYEQYF.

The V call is TRBV27, the J call TRBJ2-7, with 10 bases fitting TRBD2. Germline V gives CDR1 MNHEY, CDR2 SMNVEV (reference sequence). J gave up 4 bases and V 5 bases, and 5 bases lay outside the gene matches. This CDR3 has 14 amino acids. The CDR3 loop is CASSLLAGTYEQYF. The CDR3 bases are TGTGCCAGCAGTCTACTAGCGGGGACTTACGAGCAGTACTTC.

V and J are TRBV6-5 and TRBJ2-7; TRBD1 matches at 11 bases. Losses at the gene ends were 6 bases for V and 3 bases for J; bases not matched to a gene: 7. The CDR3 sequence is 15 residues long. CDR1 and CDR2 (germline): MNHEY, SVGAGI. CDR3 DNA sequence: TGTGCCAGCAGGGTCCCGGACAGGGGGCTCTACGAGCAGTACTTC. It encodes CASRVPDRGLYEQYF.

This chain uses TRBV28 with TRBJ1-4; D might be TRBD1 (6 bases). The V end was cut by 4 bases, the J end by 2 bases, with 23 bases between. Germline V gene lookup returns CDR1 MDHEN and CDR2 SYDVKM. This CDR3 spans 19 amino acids. The CDR3 region has the DNA TGTGCCAGCAGTTACCGGGAGGGGGAAAGGTGGACTACTAATGAAAAACTGTTTTTT. Translated: CASSYREGERWTTNEKLFF.

This chain connects TRBV7-5 to TRBJ1-5; TRBD1, the table's D call, was not compared with the DNA. TRBV7-5 is a pseudogene segment. The CDR3 totals 17 residues. CDR3 loop: CVRSLGVGRSSNQPQHF. CDR3 bases: TGTGTCAGAAGCTTAGGGGTGGGGCGTTCTAGCAATCAGCCCCAGCATTTT.

This clone was seen just once. The rearrangement links TRBV6-1 to TRBJ2-1; D unclear. V was shortened by 4 bases and J by 4 bases, with 17 bases between the two germline ends. The CDR3 sequence is 16 residues long. The germline gives CDR1 MNHNS, CDR2 SASEGT. The CDR3 coding sequence is TGTGCCAGCAGTGGGCTCGTCAGGCACTCTTACAATGAGCAGTTCTTC. Residues: CASSGLVRHSYNEQFF.

The chain joins TRBV3-1 (or the pseudogene TRBV3-2) to TRBJ2-1, with 8 bases that match TRBD2. Germline V gene data show CDR1 as LGHDT and CDR2 as YNNKEL (reference sequence). The CDR3 sequence is 15 residues long. Unmatched junction bases numbered 9, after V lost 4 bases and J lost 7 bases. The CDR3 region has the DNA TGTGCCAGCAGCCTCCCAGGGACTAGAAGGAATGAGCAGTTCTTC. It encodes CASSLPGTRRNEQFF.

The rearrangement uses TRBV27 and TRBJ2-3, with D unresolved. Germline V gene sequence: CDR1 MNHEY, CDR2 SMNVEV (reference sequence). With 2 bases removed from V and 2 bases from J, the gap between germline ends came to 5 bases. The CDR3 totals 13 residues. CDR3: CASSLLYTDTQYF. Written as DNA, the CDR3 is TGTGCCAGCAGTTTACTGTACACAGATACGCAGTATTTT.

Comment on this clone: An end of the junction differs from the germline gene, which may be a read error. The J gene is TRBJ1-6, the V gene TRBV28; 7 bases fit TRBD1. The germline V gene has CDR1 MDHEN and CDR2 SYDVKM. CDR3 length equals 15 residues. The CDR3 loop is CASSFRQGYDSPLHF. The CDR3 DNA sequence: TGTGCCAGCAGTTTCCGACAGGGCTATGATTCACCCCTCCACTTT.

The chain carries TRBV6-5 and TRBJ1-6, with D tentatively TRBD1 (5 bases). Germline V gene data show CDR1 as MNHEY and CDR2 as SVGAGI. Trimming removed 2 bases at V and 6 bases at J, with 11 bases between. This CDR3 region has 15 residues. The CDR3 loop is CASSYRGVANSPLHF. The CDR3, as DNA: TGTGCCAGCAGTTACCGGGGGGTGGCTAATTCACCCCTCCACTTT.